This TCR beta chain originates from a study of identical twins. The ends lost 3 bases at V and 6 bases at J; junction bases unmatched: 12. In germline, CDR1 is KGHDR, CDR2 SFDVKD. The CDR3 covers 17 residues. All donors were healthy, and all were Caucasian. Ten or more counts support this clonotype. A single record per CDR3 protein comes from TCRdb applying MiXCR to the 5' RACE reads. The data hold hundreds of thousands of distinct CDR3 sequences, with approximately 8% observed a single time. The same specimen was also included in a second study, on yellow fever vaccine responses in identical twins.

Sample: memory (CD45RO+) T cells sorted from blood. This TCR came from a woman under 30 in good health. This sequence joins TRBV24-1 and TRBJ2-1, with 8 bases that match TRBD2. As DNA, the CDR3 is TGTGCCACCAGTGATCCCTCCGGGACTAGGGATCCCAATGAGCAGTTCTTC. Translating it yields CATSDPSGTRDPNEQFF.